This T cell receptor (beta chain) was observed in a study of OX40 agonist ivuxolimab in advanced cancers. Study in general: Those enrolled were 82.7% male, with a mean age of approximately 60 years and ages from 23 to 79. Three patients showed partial responses: one hepatocellular carcinoma and two cutaneous melanoma cases.

The germline V gene has CDR1 SGHNT and CDR2 YYREEE (reference sequence). This CDR3 region has 12 residues. The germline V and J ends were trimmed by 5 bases and 5 bases, with 11 bases remaining between them. Study outcomes and limitations: Relative to CD4+ cells, CD8+ T cells on average had more expanded clones. CD4+ and CD8+ blood T cells expanded clonally by week 6 at 0.1 to 3.0 mg/kg.

Generated by immunoSEQ multiplex PCR, the TCRdb table keeps only in-frame clones and is missing some. Among about 25,000 clones listed, approximately 83% were seen once. A remark on this clone: Its antigen is undetermined.

The receptor was derived from an adult with an advanced solid tumor such as melanoma, head and neck, liver or kidney cancer. The starting material was CD4+ or CD8+ T cells sorted from blood, obtained in a trial of the OX40 agonist ivuxolimab. V usage is TRBV5-4 and J usage is TRBJ2-7; D is perhaps TRBD1 (6 bases). DNA of the CDR3: TGTGCCAGCAGTTTACAGGGTAACGAGCAGTACTTC. Encoded protein: CASSLQGNEQYF.